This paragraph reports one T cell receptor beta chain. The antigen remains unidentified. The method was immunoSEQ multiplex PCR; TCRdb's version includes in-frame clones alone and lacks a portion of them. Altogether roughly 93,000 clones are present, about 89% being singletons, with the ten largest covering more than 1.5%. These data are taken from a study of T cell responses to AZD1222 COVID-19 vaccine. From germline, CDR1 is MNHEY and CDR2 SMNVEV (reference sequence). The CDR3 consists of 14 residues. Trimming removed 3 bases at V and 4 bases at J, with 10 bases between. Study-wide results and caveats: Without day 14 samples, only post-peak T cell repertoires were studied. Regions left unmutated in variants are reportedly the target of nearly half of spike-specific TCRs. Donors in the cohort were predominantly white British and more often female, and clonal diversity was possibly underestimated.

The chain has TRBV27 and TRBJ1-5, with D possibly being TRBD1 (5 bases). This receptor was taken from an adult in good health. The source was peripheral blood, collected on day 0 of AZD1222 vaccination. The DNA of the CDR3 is TGTGCCAGCAGTTTGTTAGCAGGGAATCAGCCCCAGCATTTT. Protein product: CASSLLAGNQPQHF.